This T cell receptor (beta chain) appears in the sequencing data of a study of blood T cell repertoires in COVID-19. For the study at large: Recovered status applied to Cohort 3 donors who had two consecutive negative PCRs. It also applied to those with clearance or with symptom resolution. Italy, Spain and the United States were the sources of the convalescent and acute COVID-19 samples. In each case, the material was cDNA or gDNA derived from T cells, B-cell-depleted T cells, or PBMCs.

V gave up 2 bases and J gave up 2 bases; unmatched junction bases: 5. The germline V gene has CDR1 SGHNT and CDR2 YYREEE (reference sequence). The CDR3 totals 15 residues. In the original workflow: Amplified reference gene primers provided the basis for estimating nucleated cell counts. Some clones are missing from TCRdb's copy, which holds only in-frame ones; the method was immunoSEQ multiplex PCR. V and J calls and clone size follow that table, whereas D and trimming were derived from the DNA. The top ten clones hold roughly 4% of a sample with about 140,000 clones, approximately 87% of them seen once.

V and J are TRBV5-4 and TRBJ1-1, with TRBD1 matching over 8 bases. Sample: PBMCs or T cells enriched from blood (not recorded which). The receptor's source is a man aged 50 or older in a cohort exposed to, infected with or recovered from COVID-19 (not recorded which). CDR3 in DNA: TGTGCCAGCAGCTTTAACAGGGGGGTAAACACTGAAGCTTTCTTT. This gives the protein CASSFNRGVNTEAFF.